Only a few counts were recorded for the clone carrying this T cell receptor (beta chain). Its cognate antigen is unknown. The data originate from a study of T-cell memory formation after mild COVID-19. The wider study: TCR clusters were mostly donor specific.

5'RACE primed at constant segments yielded TCR alpha and TCR beta cDNA libraries bearing sample barcodes and UMIs. From the 5' RACE reads, TCRdb called clonotypes with MiXCR, one entry per CDR3 protein. The sample yields around 530,000 distinct CDR3 sequences, less than 25% seen once. The CDR3 has 16 amino acids. V lost 0 bases, J lost 0 bases, and 8 bases lay in between. Germline V gene data show CDR1 as LGHNA and CDR2 as YNFKEQ. Points from the study as a whole: The authors did not confirm SARS-CoV-2 specificity of second-wave clones peaking day 37. The finding that pre-infection memory included some responding clones suggested that cross-reactive memory joined.

The sequence was obtained from an adult woman who had mild COVID-19 (a few samples of this study predate the infection). Cell type and time point are not known. This sequence joins TRBV4-2 and TRBJ2-2, with D possibly matching TRBD1 (5 bases). The sample taken for sequencing was PBMCs or a T cell subset sorted from them (not recorded which). CDR3 in DNA: TGTGCCAGCAGCCAAGATCCAGGGTCGAACACCGGGGAGCTGTTTTTT. Residues: CASSQDPGSNTGELFF.